The 8 T cell receptor beta chains given below trace back to one sample, sequenced in a study of blood T cell repertoires in COVID-19 (dated by TCRdb to about 2020). The library was prepared using the immunoSEQ multiplex PCR assay. Imported from immuneACCESS, the table was reduced by TCRdb to in-frame sequences with V and J called. These copies leave out some clones; in studies compared against another copy, an unresolved V gene accounts for under half, and the cause of the remainder is not known. This sample comprises about 140,000 clones, under 85% of them detected only once. Approximately 1.8% of the sample comes from the top ten. The sample consisted of PBMCs or T cells enriched from blood (not recorded which). Receptors originate from a woman aged 18-30 years who had been exposed to COVID-19.

V usage is TRBV6-5 and J usage is TRBJ1-1; 9 nucleotides align to TRBD1. CDR1 and CDR2 (germline): MNHEY, SVGAGI. V shed 5 bases, J shed 8 bases, and the junction held 6 bases outside the gene matches. The CDR3 length is 13 residues. The CDR3: CASSPTGGREAFF. CDR3 bases: TGTGCCAGCAGTCCCACAGGGGGCAGGGAAGCTTTCTTT.

The V gene is TRBV5-5, the J gene TRBJ1-1; the D is unclear. The CDR3 loop spans 13 amino acids. Germline CDR1 is SGHKS and CDR2 is YYEKEE (reference sequence). V was cut by 4 bases and J by 1 base, with 8 bases left in between. The CDR3 sequence is CASSPSPNTEAFF. CDR3 nucleotide sequence: TGTGCCAGCAGCCCCTCTCCGAACACTGAAGCTTTCTTT.

Details on this clone: A junction boundary mismatches the germline segment, possibly from a read error. The chain recombines TRBV5-1 with TRBJ2-7; 10 bases match TRBD2. The germline V gene has CDR1 SGHRS and CDR2 YFSETQ. The CDR3 is 17 residues long. The CDR3 loop is CASSLAGLAGADGALCF. CDR3 nucleotide sequence: TGCGCCAGCAGCTTGGCGGGTCTAGCGGGAGCGGACGGAGCATTGTGCTTC.

The sample holds a few counts of this clone. The gene calls are TRBV18 and TRBJ1-2, with 9 bases aligning to TRBD1. V was clipped by 0 bases and J by 8 bases; unmatched bases: 4. There are 14 residues in the CDR3. Germline CDR1 and CDR2: KGHSH and LQKENI. CDR3 DNA: TGTGCCAGCTCACCACCCGGGGACAGGGAGGGCTACACCTTC. It translates to CASSPPGDREGYTF. Combining the CDR3 with reference TRBV18 and TRBJ1-2 gives the whole variable domain NAGVMQNPRHLVRRRGQEARLRCSPMKGHSHVYWYRQLPEEGLKFMVYLQKENIIDESGMPKERFSAEFPKEGPSILRIQQVVRGDSAAYFCASSPPGDREGYTFGSGTRLTVV.

The V and J genes are TRBV4-3 and TRBJ1-4; D is uncertain. CDR3 length: 15 amino acids. V lost 1 base, J lost 6 bases, and 12 bases lay in between. Germline CDR1 and CDR2: LGHNA and YSLEER. CDR3 in amino acids: CASSQVAGGYEKLFF. CDR3 nucleotides: TGCGCCAGCAGCCAAGTGGCGGGAGGCTATGAAAAACTGTTTTTT.

The V call is TRBV28, the J call TRBJ2-1; TRBD2 matches 9 bases. This CDR3 has 16 residues. CDR1 and CDR2 from the germline V gene are MDHEN and SYDVKM. V lost 4 bases and J lost 4; bases outside the gene matches: 8. For the CDR3, the DNA is TGTGCCAGCAGTTCGGAGCGGGAGGACACTTACAATGAGCAGTTCTTC. This codes for CASSSEREDTYNEQFF.

This chain links TRBV18 with TRBJ1-1, with D perhaps TRBD1 (6 bases). The CDR3 has 17 amino acids. Germline assignment: CDR1 KGHSH and CDR2 LQKENI. V was pared by 3 bases and J by 1 base, with 18 bases between. CDR3 bases: TGTGCCAGCTCACCTTCAGGGGTGGCGGTGGGGAACACTGAAGCTTTCTTT. It codes for CASSPSGVAVGNTEAFF.

The gene calls are TRBV4-2 and TRBJ2-2, with 7 bases matching TRBD2. V dropped 4 bases and J dropped 4; count of bases not matched to a gene: 21. The CDR3 has 20 residues. Germline values: CDR1 LGHNA, CDR2 YNFKEQ. This CDR3 is CASSPRGSGRVMRGTGELFF. CDR3 DNA sequence: TGTGCCAGCAGCCCTCGTGGTAGCGGGCGGGTAATGAGAGGCACCGGGGAGCTGTTTTTT.